This note documents a single T cell receptor beta chain sequence. No cognate antigen has been identified for it. Within one base of it there is no much larger clone, and no base qualities were kept. The sample belongs to a study of shared clonotypes between healthy human individuals (dated by TCRdb to 2019 to 2021). The study in broad terms: The cohort comprised a couple of women and a few men aged 18 to 49 years. For each donor, three plates each were used for CD4 naive and CD4 memory, two plates were used for CD8 naive, and one plate was used for CD8 memory. To estimate repertoire size and how much clonotypes are shared between individuals, the study performed deep sequencing of blood TCR repertoires from roughly five healthy adults. To increase sequencing depth and limit assay-specific biases, TCR repertoire library preparation and sequencing were carried out by different laboratories using diverse techniques. Per donor, leukapheresis produced somewhere between about 0.94 and 8.9 billion PBMCs. Results the study describes overall, beyond this receptor: Rarefaction of sorted-subset datasets indicated incomplete sequencing despite the large sequencing depth. Naive subsets generally had larger estimated clonotype richness than memory subsets did. Clonotypes shared by all four sorted-subset donors showed higher generation probabilities than non-shared clonotypes. Pairwise subsampling led to the expectation that sequencing depth would affect the degree of clonotype sharing among donors. Because the study included a small number of donors, the genetic and exposure-history diversity represented was limited. Across a handful of donors, roughly 5% of naive CD4, 3.5% of naive CD8, about 2% of memory CD4, and 0.3% to 0.45% of memory CD8 clonotypes were shared. Sampling was restricted to blood, and TCR repertoires in tissue are likely to differ from TCR repertoires in blood.

V gives up 5 bases and J gives up 2 bases, and the segment between their germline ends measures 10 bases. The CDR3 runs 12 amino acids, cysteine and phenylalanine included. The CDR3 DNA has 36 bases and is translated from base 1. From the germline V gene (reference sequence), CDR1 is GTSNPN and CDR2 is SVGIG. TCR CDR3 regions were amplified from genomic DNA by multiplex PCR using the deep immunoSEQ assay. Genomic DNA extracted from each cell subset was distributed evenly over all wells of several immunoSEQ 96-well plates, and each plate served as one replicate. Each replicate PCR for sorted subsets received around 200 ng genomic DNA, equal to tens of thousands of T cell genomes. Purified libraries were measured with a Qubit 3.0 fluorometer, size-checked on a Bioanalyzer 2100, and measured again with the KAPA Library Quantification kit. Every immunoSEQ 96-well plate was sequenced on a separate single-read 150-cycle Illumina NextSeq 550 flow cell. The authors processed their data as follows. Because the immunoSEQ output held only junctional sequences and lacked quality scores, the filtering could not match the filtering applied to full-length reads. To assign V/J genes and CDR3, sequences were annotated using PyIR, a Python wrapper for IgBLAST v1.9, with IMGT germline references. Reads with weak V/J assignments (E-value above 1e-6), missing CDR3, stop codons, out-of-frame junctions, or ambiguous translated residues were removed. V3J clonotypes were defined as sequences sharing an identical inferred V gene, J gene, and CDR3 amino acid sequence. To compute the percentage overlap between repertoires, the number of shared unique clonotypes was divided by the size of the smaller repertoire. RTK rarefaction, the Chao1 estimator, and Recon v2.1 estimates of unobserved clonotypes were used to assess repertoire richness. Generation probabilities were computed with OLGA for all TCRbeta clonotypes obtained by the gDNA method from a handful of donors. Held by TCRdb, this immuneACCESS table contains in-frame sequences only and omits some clones. Under half of the omission traces to an unresolved V gene where checked; the cause of the rest is unknown. V, J and clone size reflect that table, while D and trimming were determined from the DNA. For this sample there are approximately 2,000,000 clones; 85% to 95% appear just once. The ten largest clonotypes hold 0.3% to 0.4% of the sample.

Healthy HIV-negative adults with no recently reported acute infections or vaccinations were included as donors. All donors were Caucasian adults living in Nashville, Tennessee, USA. CD4+ T cells were enriched through magnetic negative selection, after which naive cells were positively selected on CD45RA and the remaining negative fraction served as the memory subset. After blood collection by leukapheresis, PBMCs were isolated using Ficoll-Histopaque density gradient centrifugation and then cryopreserved in the vapor phase of liquid nitrogen. Analytical flow cytometry was used to check the purity and quantity of each magnetically sorted T cell population. Each sorted fraction had its genomic DNA isolated and then quantified by UV absorbance on a Nanodrop 2000c.

This clonotype originated in a man aged 18 to 30 in good health. Some clones in this sample may be carry-over from other donors' samples. This chain joins TRBV30 to TRBJ2-7; the D region possibly corresponds to TRBD2 (5 bases align). Sequencing input: naive CD4+ T cells from PBMCs. In light of the paper, this sample's cell subset or site label describes: CD45RA+ positively selected. The DNA sequence is as follows: TGTGCCTGGGGCGGACTCACCTACGAGCAGTACTTC. It encodes CAWGGLTYEQYF.